Listed below are T cell receptor beta chains from one sample, sequenced in a study of blood T cells in healthy people across ages. TCRdb recomputed calls from the 5' RACE reads with MiXCR, one row per CDR3 protein. The repertoire has hundreds of thousands of distinct CDR3 sequences, under 55% of them found once; the top ten carry around 18%. Sequencing was performed on blood. The receptors were gathered from a man in his fifties or sixties in good health. The CDR3 runs from the conserved cysteine through the conserved F or W. A D gene is named only where the DNA matches it firmly.

.	TRBV9	TRBJ2-1	CASSFRGEDYNEQFF
TRBD2	TRBV20-1	TRBJ2-7	CSARGGGGLLSEQYF
.	TRBV6-5	TRBJ2-3	CASSYSRGSTDTQYF
.	TRBV12-3/TRBV12-4	TRBJ2-3	CASTGTSDTQYF
.	TRBV20-1	TRBJ1-2	CSARERTWGANYGYTF
.	TRBV15	TRBJ2-5	CATSSDRPAGWTQYF
.	TRBV29-1	TRBJ2-5	CSVEEGAETQYF
.	TRBV23-1	TRBJ1-4	CASSQSPDRMPGKLFF
.	TRBV4-3	TRBJ1-1	CASGLSNRAATEALF
.	TRBV7-8	TRBJ1-5	CASSQQDSNQPQHF
.	TRBV6-2/TRBV6-3	TRBJ2-3	CASTIADTQYF
TRBD1	TRBV12-3/TRBV12-4	TRBJ1-1	CASSRTGVGTEAFF
.	TRBV6-2/TRBV6-3	TRBJ2-7	CASSYFSGLTYEQYF
.	TRBV2	TRBJ2-7	CASRRQLPDYEQYF
.	TRBV12-3/TRBV12-4	TRBJ1-2	CASSLRTYGYTF
TRBD1	TRBV7-2	TRBJ1-1	CASSTQGASAFF
.	TRBV20-1	TRBJ1-2	CSARDENQGNGYTF
TRBD2	TRBV20-1	TRBJ2-7	CSAAGTSGSEQYF
.	TRBV6-2/TRBV6-3	TRBJ2-1	CASSYLGPAYNEQFF
.	TRBV28	TRBJ2-2	CASSFASGGTGELFF
.	TRBV7-3	TRBJ2-1	CASSTRGGGGANEQFF
.	TRBV7-2	TRBJ1-2	CASSQIARAGYTF